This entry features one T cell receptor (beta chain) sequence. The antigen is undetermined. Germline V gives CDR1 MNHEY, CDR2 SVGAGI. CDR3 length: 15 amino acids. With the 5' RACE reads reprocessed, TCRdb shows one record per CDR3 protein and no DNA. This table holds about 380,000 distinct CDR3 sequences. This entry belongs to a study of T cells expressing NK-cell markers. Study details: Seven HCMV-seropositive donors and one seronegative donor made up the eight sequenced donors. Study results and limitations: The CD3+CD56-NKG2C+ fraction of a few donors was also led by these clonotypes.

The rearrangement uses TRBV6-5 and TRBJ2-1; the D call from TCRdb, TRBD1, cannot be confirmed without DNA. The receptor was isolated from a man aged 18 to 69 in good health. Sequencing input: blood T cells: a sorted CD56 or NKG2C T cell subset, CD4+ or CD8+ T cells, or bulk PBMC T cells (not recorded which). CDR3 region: CASSYGDRGRNEQFF.